The next 8 T cell receptor beta chains were all read from a single sample in a study of blood T cell repertoires in COVID-19. Sequencing used immunoSEQ multiplex PCR; TCRdb keeps in-frame clones, though not all of them. This sample has over 200,000 clones, with just under 90% found just once. Sequenced sample: PBMCs or T cells enriched from blood (not recorded which). The receptors shown here come from a man younger than 45 who had recovered from COVID-19.

A few counts support this clone. The gene calls are TRBV5-1 and TRBJ1-5; 9 bases match TRBD1. The CDR3 contains 14 residues. Germline lookup yields CDR1 SGHRS and CDR2 YFSETQ. Trimming removed 4 bases from V and 5 bases from J; junction bases left unmatched: 4. The CDR3 is CASSRGQGDQPQHF. As DNA, the CDR3 is TGCGCCAGCAGCAGGGGACAGGGTGATCAGCCCCAGCATTTT.

The CDR3 bases are TGTGCCAGCACACCTCCAAGGGGCTCTAGCACAGATACGCAGTATTTT. Translating it yields CASTPPRGSSTDTQYF. The chain couples TRBV11-2 to TRBJ2-3; D is perhaps TRBD1 (5 bases). CDR1 is SGHAT and CDR2 is FQNNGV in the germline V gene. V lost 7 bases and J 0 bases, leaving 17 bases between the germline ends. This CDR3 has 16 amino acids. Full variable domain (rest looked up from reference TRBV11-2 and TRBJ2-3): EAGVAQSPRYKIIEKRQSVAFWCNPISGHATLYWYQQILGQGPKLLIQFQNNGVVDDSQLPKDRFSAERLKGVDSTLKIQPAKLEDSAVYLCASTPPRGSSTDTQYFGPGTRLTVL.

The J gene is TRBJ1-5, the V gene TRBV10-3; 9 bases fit TRBD1. V lost 8 bases and J lost 4; bases outside the gene matches: 6. The CDR3 contains 14 residues. Germline V gene data show CDR1 as ENHRY and CDR2 as SYGVKD. CDR3 in amino acids: CAIGPGTGNQPQHF. In DNA, the CDR3 is TGTGCCATCGGCCCCGGGACAGGGAATCAGCCCCAGCATTTT.

This chain joins TRBV21-1 and TRBJ1-1. TRBV21-1 is described as a pseudogene. The CDR3 length is 16 residues. The CDR3 loop reads CASSKELSGGWSEAFF. Here the CDR3 DNA reads TGTGCCAGCAGCAAAGAATTGTCCGGAGGGTGGTCTGAAGCTTTCTTT.

The J gene is TRBJ2-7, the V gene TRBV6-2 or TRBV6-3, with D unresolved. V shed 0 bases and J shed 3 bases, with 3 bases lying between them. Germline V lookup: CDR1 MNHEY, CDR2 SVGEGT. There are 12 residues in the CDR3. As DNA, the CDR3 is TGTGCCAGCAGTTACTCGAGCTACGAGCAGTACTTC. Protein product: CASSYSSYEQYF.

The CDR3 spells CASSLDPTGEYEQYF. CDR3 nucleotide sequence: TGTGCCAGCAGCTTAGACCCGACAGGGGAGTACGAGCAGTACTTC. The chain links TRBV11-2 to TRBJ2-7; the match to TRBD1 covers 8 bases. Germline CDR1 reads SGHAT; CDR2 reads FQNNGV. This CDR3 spans 15 amino acids. The J segment lost 4 bases and the V segment lost 0 bases, leaving 5 bases of the junction unmatched.

V and J are TRBV3-1 (or the pseudogene TRBV3-2) and TRBJ2-5, with 9 bases identical to TRBD2. This CDR3 is 16 amino acids long. Germline V CDR1 and CDR2: LGHDT, YNNKEL (reference sequence). V lost 3 bases to trimming and J lost 0 bases; unmatched junction nucleotides: 5. This chain's CDR3 is CASSQYSGGNQETQYF. The CDR3 nucleotides read TGTGCCAGCAGCCAGTATAGCGGGGGTAACCAAGAGACCCAGTACTTC.

The chain uses TRBV4-1 and TRBJ2-1; TRBD2 matches 11 bases. Per germline, CDR1 MGHRA and CDR2 YSYEKL. This CDR3 is 17 amino acids long. V trimming: 4 bases; J trimming: 6 bases; junction bases outside the gene matches: 11. The CDR3 nucleotides are TGCGCCAGCAGCCGGGGGGGACTAGCGGTTTTAGGCAATGAGCAGTTCTTC. Its protein is CASSRGGLAVLGNEQFF.